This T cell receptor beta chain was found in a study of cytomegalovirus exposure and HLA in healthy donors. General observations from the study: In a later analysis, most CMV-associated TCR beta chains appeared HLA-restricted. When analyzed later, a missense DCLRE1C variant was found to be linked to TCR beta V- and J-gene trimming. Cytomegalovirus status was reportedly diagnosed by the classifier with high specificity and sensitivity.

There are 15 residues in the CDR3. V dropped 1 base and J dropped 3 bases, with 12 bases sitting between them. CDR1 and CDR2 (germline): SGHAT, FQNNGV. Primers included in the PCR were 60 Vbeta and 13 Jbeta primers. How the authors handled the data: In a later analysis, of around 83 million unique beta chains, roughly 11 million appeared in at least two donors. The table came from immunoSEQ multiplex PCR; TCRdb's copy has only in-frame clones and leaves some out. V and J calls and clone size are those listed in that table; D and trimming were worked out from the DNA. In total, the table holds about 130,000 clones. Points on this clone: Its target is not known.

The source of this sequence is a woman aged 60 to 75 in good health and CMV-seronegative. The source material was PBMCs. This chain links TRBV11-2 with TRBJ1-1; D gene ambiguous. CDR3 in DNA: TGTGCCAGCAGCTTAGGAGTGAGGCCTTACACTGAAGCTTTCTTT. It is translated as CASSLGVRPYTEAFF.